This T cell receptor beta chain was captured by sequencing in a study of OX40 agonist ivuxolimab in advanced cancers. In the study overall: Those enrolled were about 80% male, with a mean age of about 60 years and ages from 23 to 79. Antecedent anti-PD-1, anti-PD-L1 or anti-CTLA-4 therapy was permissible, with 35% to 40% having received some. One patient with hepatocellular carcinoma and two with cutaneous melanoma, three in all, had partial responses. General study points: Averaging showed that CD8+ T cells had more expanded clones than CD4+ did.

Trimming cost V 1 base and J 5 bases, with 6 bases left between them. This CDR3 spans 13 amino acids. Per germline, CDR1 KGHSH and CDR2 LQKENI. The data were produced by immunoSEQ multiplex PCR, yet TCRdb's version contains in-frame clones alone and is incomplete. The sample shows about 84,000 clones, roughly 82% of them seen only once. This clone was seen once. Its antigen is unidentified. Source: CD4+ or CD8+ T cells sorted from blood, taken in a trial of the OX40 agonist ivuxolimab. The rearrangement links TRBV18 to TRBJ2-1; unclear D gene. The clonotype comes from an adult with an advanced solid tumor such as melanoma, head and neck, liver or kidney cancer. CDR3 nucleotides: TGTGCCAGCTCACCACTTCAGAACAATGAGCAGTTCTTC. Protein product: CASSPLQNNEQFF.